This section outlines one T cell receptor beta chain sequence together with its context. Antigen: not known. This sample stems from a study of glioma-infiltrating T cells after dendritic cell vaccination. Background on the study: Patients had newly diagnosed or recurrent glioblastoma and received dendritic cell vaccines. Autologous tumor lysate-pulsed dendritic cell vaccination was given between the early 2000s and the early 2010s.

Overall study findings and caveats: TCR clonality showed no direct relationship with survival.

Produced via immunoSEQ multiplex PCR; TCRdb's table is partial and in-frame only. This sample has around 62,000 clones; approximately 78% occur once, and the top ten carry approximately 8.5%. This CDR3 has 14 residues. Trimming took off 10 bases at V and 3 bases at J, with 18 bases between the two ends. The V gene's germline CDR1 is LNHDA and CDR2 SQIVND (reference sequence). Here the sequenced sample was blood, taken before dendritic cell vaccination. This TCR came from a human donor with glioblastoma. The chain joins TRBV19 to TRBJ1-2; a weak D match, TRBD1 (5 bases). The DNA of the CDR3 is TGTGCCACTTCCCGCGGGGTGGGGGACTATGGCTACACCTTC. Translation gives CATSRGVGDYGYTF.